Included here is one TCR beta chain sequence, with context. This entry is derived from a study of blood T cell repertoires in COVID-19. The table came from immunoSEQ multiplex PCR; TCRdb's copy has only in-frame clones and leaves some out. This sample has under 150,000 clones; 70% to 90% occur once, and the top ten carry about 13%. CDR1 and CDR2 (germline): SGHRS, YFSETQ. V dropped 4 bases and J dropped 5; count of bases not matched to a gene: 7. The CDR3 has 14 residues. The sequencing input was peripheral blood. V is TRBV5-1 and J is TRBJ2-5; TRBD1 aligns across 8 bases. The sequence derives from a human donor in a cohort sampled during active COVID-19. The CDR3 loop is CASSGRQGPETQYF. For the CDR3, the DNA is TGCGCCAGCAGCGGGAGACAGGGGCCCGAGACCCAGTACTTC.